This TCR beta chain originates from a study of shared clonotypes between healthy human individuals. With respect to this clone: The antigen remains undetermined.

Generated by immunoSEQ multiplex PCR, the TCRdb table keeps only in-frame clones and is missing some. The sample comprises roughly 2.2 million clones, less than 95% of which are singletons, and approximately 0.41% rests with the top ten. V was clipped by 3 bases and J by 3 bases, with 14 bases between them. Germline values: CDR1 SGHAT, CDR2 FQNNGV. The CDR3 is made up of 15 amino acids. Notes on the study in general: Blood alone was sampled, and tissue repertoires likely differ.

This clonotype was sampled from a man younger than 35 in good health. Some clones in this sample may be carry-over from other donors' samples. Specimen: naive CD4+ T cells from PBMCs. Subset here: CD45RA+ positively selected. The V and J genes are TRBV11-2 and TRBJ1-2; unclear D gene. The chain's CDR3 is CASSLMASPYYGYTF. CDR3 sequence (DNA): TGTGCCAGCAGCTTGATGGCTTCACCGTACTATGGCTACACCTTC.